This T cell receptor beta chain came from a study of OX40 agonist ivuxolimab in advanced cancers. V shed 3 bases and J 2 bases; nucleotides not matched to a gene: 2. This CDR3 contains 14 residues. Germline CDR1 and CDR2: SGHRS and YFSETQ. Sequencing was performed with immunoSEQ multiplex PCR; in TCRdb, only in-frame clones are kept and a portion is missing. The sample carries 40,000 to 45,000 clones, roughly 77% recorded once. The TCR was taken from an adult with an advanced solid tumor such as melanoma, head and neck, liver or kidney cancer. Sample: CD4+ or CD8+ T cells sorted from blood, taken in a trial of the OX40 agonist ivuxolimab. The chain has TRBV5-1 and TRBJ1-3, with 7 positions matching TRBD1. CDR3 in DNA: TGCGCCAGCAGCTCGACAGGGACTGGAAACACCATATATTTT. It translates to CASSSTGTGNTIYF. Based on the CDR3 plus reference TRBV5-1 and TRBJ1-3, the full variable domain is KAGVTQTPRYLIKTRGQQVTLSCSPISGHRSVSWYQQTPGQGLQFLFEYFSETQRNKGNFPGRFSGRQFSNSRSEMNVSTLELGDSALYLCASSSTGTGNTIYFGEGSWLTVV.